The source of this TCR beta chain is a study of control samples from healthy donors and cancer patients. The germline V and J ends were trimmed by 4 bases and 2 bases, with 5 bases remaining between them. The CDR3 has 12 amino acids. Germline V lookup: CDR1 SGHRS, CDR2 YFSETQ. The repertoire was sequenced with immunoSEQ multiplex PCR; TCRdb's copy has only in-frame clones and lacks some. This table has 95,000 to 150,000 clones, 80% to 90% appearing once. The genes are TRBV5-1 and TRBJ2-3; no clear D gene. The sample comprised blood. The TCR was taken from a man aged 25-45 years in good health. The CDR3 coding sequence is TGCGCCAGCAGCATAGCCACAGATACGCAGTATTTT. Its protein is CASSIATDTQYF.